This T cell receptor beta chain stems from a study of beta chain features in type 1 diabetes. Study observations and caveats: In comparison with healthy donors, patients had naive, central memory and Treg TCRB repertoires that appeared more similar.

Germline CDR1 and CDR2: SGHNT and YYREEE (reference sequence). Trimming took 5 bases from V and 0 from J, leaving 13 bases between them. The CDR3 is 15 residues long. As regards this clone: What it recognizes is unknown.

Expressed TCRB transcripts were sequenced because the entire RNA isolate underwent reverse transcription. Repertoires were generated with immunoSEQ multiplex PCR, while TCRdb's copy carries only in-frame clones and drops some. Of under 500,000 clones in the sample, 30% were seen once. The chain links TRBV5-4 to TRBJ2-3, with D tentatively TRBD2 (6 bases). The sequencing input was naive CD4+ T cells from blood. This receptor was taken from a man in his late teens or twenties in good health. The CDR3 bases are TGTGCCAGCAGGAGGTCGCGGGAAAGCACAGATACGCAGTATTTT. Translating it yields CASRRSRESTDTQYF. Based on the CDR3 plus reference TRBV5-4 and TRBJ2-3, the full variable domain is ETGVTQSPTHLIKTRGQQVTLRCSSQSGHNTVSWYQQALGQGPQFIFQYYREEENGRGNFPPRFSGLQFPNYSSELNVNALELDDSALYLCASRRSRESTDTQYFGPGTRLTVL.